This is a list of T cell receptor beta chains from one sample in a study of blood T cell repertoires in COVID-19. The table came from immunoSEQ multiplex PCR; TCRdb's copy has only in-frame clones and leaves some out. This table has fewer than 250,000 clones, about 85% appearing once. The sequenced material came from peripheral blood. The receptors derive from a man aged 35-49 years with acute or convalescent COVID-19. CDR3s leave out the opening cysteine and the closing phenylalanine or tryptophan. Fields, in order: D gene, J gene, V gene, CDR3 protein. D genes are given only for firm matches.

>NA|TRBJ1-5|TRBV30
AWSPGRGNQPQH
>TRBD2|TRBJ2-2|TRBV29-1
SVETGLVLPGELF
>TRBD1|TRBJ2-6|TRBV30
AWNPIWAGGSSGANVLT
>TRBD1|TRBJ1-1|TRBV5-4
ASKDRTHTEAF
>TRBD1|TRBJ2-2|TRBV11-3
ASSPRTGNTGELF
>NA|TRBJ1-1|TRBV13
ASSLEAGLNTEAF
>TRBD2|TRBJ2-7|TRBV3-1/TRBV3-2
ASSHAARRLAALGSEQY
>NA|TRBJ2-5|TRBV11-2
ASSQWTAYQETQY
>TRBD1|TRBJ2-2|TRBV19
ASRGKGGTGELF
>NA|TRBJ2-7|TRBV4-3
ASSQGHGGAGYEQY
>TRBD1|TRBJ1-4|TRBV5-8
ASPPGTGNEKLF
>NA|TRBJ2-2|TRBV7-3
ASSLLPSDANTGELF
>TRBD2|TRBJ2-5|TRBV11-2
ASSSTSGNEKTQY
>NA|TRBJ1-1|TRBV7-8
ASSSLAHRGTEAF
>NA|TRBJ1-1|TRBV19
ASRSGLGNTEAF
>NA|TRBJ2-7|TRBV30
AWSRGTIGEQY
>TRBD1|TRBJ1-1|TRBV4-2
ASSQDWGQLPGAF
>NA|TRBJ2-4|TRBV11-2
ASSSLRVGLEAKNIQY
>TRBD1|TRBJ2-5|TRBV6-5
ASSILQGARETQY
>NA|TRBJ1-2|TRBV30
ASTGPDGYT
>NA|TRBJ1-1|TRBV29-1
SAGLRYYEAF
>TRBD1|TRBJ2-2|TRBV5-5
ASSDRGTGLLAGELF
>TRBD1|TRBJ2-5|TRBV6-5
ASSSLRDRGETQY
>NA|TRBJ2-6|TRBV5-5
ASSLTGPGANVLT
>TRBD2|TRBJ2-1|TRBV7-6
ASSLAPSGTHNEQF
>NA|TRBJ2-5|TRBV9
ASSEGGSVNLETQY
>NA|TRBJ1-1|TRBV6-2/TRBV6-3
ASSSVWQTAMNTEAF
>TRBD1|TRBJ2-7|TRBV6-2/TRBV6-3
ASSAWDRAPYEQY
>NA|TRBJ2-2|TRBV11-1
ASSLAGVVGELF
>NA|TRBJ1-5|TRBV19
ASSIVRTQSNQPQH
>NA|TRBJ2-5|TRBV7-2
ASSLPSLQETQY
>TRBD2|TRBJ2-3|TRBV3-1/TRBV3-2
ASSPGLAGLNTQY
>TRBD1|TRBJ2-2|TRBV4-3
ASSLGTGNTGELF
>TRBD2|TRBJ2-5|TRBV5-4
ASSRGGPQKNQETQY
>NA|TRBJ1-3|TRBV6-4
ASSYIGNTIY
>NA|TRBJ2-1|TRBV11-3
ASSLDFAGSNEQF
>NA|TRBJ1-6|TRBV27
ASSLRDSRGSPLH
>TRBD2|TRBJ2-6|TRBV3-1/TRBV3-2
ASSQRLAGPSGANVLT
>TRBD2|TRBJ2-3|TRBV27
ASSTGYRGRAWYDTQY
>TRBD2|TRBJ2-7|TRBV10-3
AIAGETYEQY
>TRBD2|TRBJ2-1|TRBV7-2
ASSLFAGGRNEQF
>TRBD2|TRBJ2-1|TRBV27
ASSLYIAGLNNEQF
>NA|TRBJ2-1|TRBV27
ASSSTPTPDSNEQF
>TRBD2|TRBJ2-1|TRBV19
ASSYILEVAGGHPYNEQF
>TRBD2|TRBJ2-2|TRBV6-2/TRBV6-3
ASSYSGGVTGELF
>TRBD1|TRBJ1-6|TRBV6-5
ASSSGTGNSPLH
>NA|TRBJ1-3|TRBV3-1/TRBV3-2
ASSPQAGTAGNTIY